The 9 T cell receptor beta chains below all came from one sample that was sequenced in a study of shared clonotypes between healthy human individuals. Naive CD8 cells lacked CD45RO and underwent positive selection for CCR7, leaving out terminally differentiated effector memory CD45RA+ cells. Only in-frame clones appear in the TCRdb table, and some are missing; sequencing was by immunoSEQ multiplex PCR. The sample carries roughly 550,000 clones, nearly 97% recorded once. The sample comprised naive CD8+ T cells sorted from blood. All receptors come from a woman aged 25-40 years in good health.

The rearrangement links TRBV29-1 to TRBJ2-1; 11 nucleotides line up with TRBD2. J was trimmed by 0 bases and V by 6 bases; bases with no gene match: 13. CDR1 SQVTM and CDR2 ANQGSEA come from the germline V gene. CDR3 length: 18 amino acids. The DNA for the CDR3 is TGCAGCGTGGGGGACATGACTAGCGGGACGAGCTCCTACAATGAGCAGTTCTTC. Amino acid sequence: CSVGDMTSGTSSYNEQFF.

The CDR3 is CATSPGGSNQPQHF. The DNA for the CDR3 is TGCGCCACCTCCCCCGGAGGGTCCAATCAGCCCCAGCATTTT. This chain links TRBV10-2 with TRBJ1-5; D is undetermined. Germline CDR1 and CDR2: WSHSY and SAAADI. Trimming left V 10 bases short and J 3 bases short, with 16 bases between. This CDR3 is 14 amino acids long.

This chain links TRBV29-1 with TRBJ1-2; 7 nucleotides agree with TRBD1. V trimming: 3 bases; J trimming: 8 bases; junction bases outside the gene matches: 6. Germline CDR1 is SQVTM and CDR2 is ANQGSEA. CDR3 size: 12 residues. The DNA for the CDR3 is TGCAGCGTTGACCCGGGACAGCGAGGCTACACCTTC. Protein sequence: CSVDPGQRGYTF.

In DNA form, the CDR3 reads TGCAGCGTTGGGACAGGGAGGGCAGATACGCAGTATTTT. Amino acid sequence: CSVGTGRADTQYF. The rearrangement links TRBV29-1 to TRBJ2-3, with D maybe TRBD1 (8 bases). The V end was cut by 4 bases, the J end by 4 bases, with 12 bases between. CDR1 is SQVTM and CDR2 is ANQGSEA in the germline V gene. The CDR3 is 13 amino acids.

CDR3 sequence: CSVPGPPTNEKLFF. In DNA form, the CDR3 reads TGCAGCGTGCCGGGACCCCCAACTAATGAAAAACTGTTTTTT. The chain is built from TRBV29-1 and TRBJ1-4; D may be TRBD1 (5 bases). Trimming removed 6 bases from V and 0 bases from J, with 11 bases in between. The CDR3 totals 14 residues. Germline V gene lookup returns CDR1 SQVTM and CDR2 ANQGSEA.

The CDR3 DNA reads as TGTGCCAGTAGTATGGGACGAACTGAAGCTTTCTTT. It codes for CASSMGRTEAFF. The chain joins TRBV19 to TRBJ1-1, with a possible D match to TRBD1 (5 bases). Germline CDR1 LNHDA, CDR2 SQIVND (reference sequence). This CDR3 has 12 residues. Trimming cost V 3 bases and J 5 bases, with 7 bases left between them.

The genes are TRBV7-9 and TRBJ2-7, with unresolved D. Germline CDR1 SEHNR, CDR2 FQNEAQ (reference sequence). CDR3 size: 12 residues. V was shortened by 5 bases and J by 7 bases, with 12 bases between the two germline ends. CDR3 in DNA: TGTGCCAGCAGCGTAAGCCAGTCAGAGCAGTACTTC. This gives the protein CASSVSQSEQYF.

This clone was counted once. The V and J genes are TRBV19 and TRBJ1-5; no definite D call. Trimming pared 2 bases from V and 2 bases from J, leaving 13 bases between. This CDR3 contains 16 residues. Germline loops: CDR1 LNHDA, CDR2 SQIVND (reference sequence). The CDR3, as DNA: TGTGCCAGTAGTATACACCCATCGGGCGGCAATCAGCCCCAGCATTTT. As protein: CASSIHPSGGNQPQHF.

The chain's CDR3 is CASAVAGGIQETQYF. In nucleotides, the CDR3 is TGTGCCAGCGCCGTAGCGGGAGGGATCCAAGAGACCCAGTACTTC. The chain couples TRBV6-5 to TRBJ2-5, with 11 bases identical to TRBD2. With V trimmed by 8 bases and J by 1 base, 6 bases remained unmatched. Germline V gives CDR1 MNHEY, CDR2 SVGAGI. CDR3 size: 15 residues.